These T cell receptor beta chains were read from a single sample in a study of cytomegalovirus exposure and HLA in healthy donors. Repertoires were generated with immunoSEQ multiplex PCR, while TCRdb's copy carries only in-frame clones and drops some. The profile covers around 150,000 clones, with 76% appearing a single time and about 3.1% taken by the ten largest. The specimen sequenced was PBMCs. Receptor source: a man aged 40-55 years in good health and CMV-seronegative. CDR3s include the opening cysteine and the closing phenylalanine or tryptophan. The D gene is left open where the match is weak. Size is stated for part of the rows, as once, few or many counts, or as a class when the clone is expanded.

V	J	size	D	CDR3	DNA
TRBV5-6	TRBJ1-2	.	.	CASMGRSDYGYTF	TGTGCCAGCATGGGCAGGTCGGACTATGGCTACACCTTC
TRBV10-3	TRBJ1-1	.	TRBD1	CATRGLVNTEAFF	TGTGCCACCAGGGGGCTGGTGAACACTGAAGCTTTCTTT
TRBV11-3	TRBJ2-1	once	TRBD2	CASSSSRYSGKEQFF	TGTGCCAGCAGCTCCTCTCGATATAGCGGGAAAGAGCAGTTCTTC
TRBV6-6	TRBJ1-1	.	.	CASSYPPDMNTEAFF	TGTGCCAGCAGTTACCCGCCCGACATGAACACTGAAGCTTTCTTT
TRBV18	TRBJ1-2	few	.	CASSPLEVGDHGYTF	TGTGCCAGCTCACCACTAGAAGTAGGGGATCATGGCTACACCTTC
TRBV5-4	TRBJ2-3	.	TRBD1	CASSSWGQSSDTQYF	TGTGCCAGCAGCTCGTGGGGACAGTCAAGCGATACGCAGTATTTT
TRBV7-2	TRBJ2-1	.	TRBD2	CASSLVRLAGGPYNEQFF	TGTGCCAGCAGCTTAGTCCGGCTAGCGGGAGGGCCCTACAATGAGCAGTTCTTC
TRBV15	TRBJ1-3	once	.	CATSGSPRSRNTIYF	TGTGCCACCAGCGGCAGCCCCAGGTCAAGAAACACCATATATTTT
TRBV19	TRBJ1-1	.	.	CATRLGRHTEAFF	TGTGCCACCAGGCTGGGGCGGCACACTGAAGCTTTCTTT
TRBV6-5	TRBJ1-1	.	.	CASSGRTGNTEAFF	TGTGCCAGCAGTGGACGAACAGGGAACACTGAAGCTTTCTTT
TRBV10-2	TRBJ2-7	.	.	CASQATVYEQYF	TGCGCCAGCCAGGCGACAGTTTACGAGCAGTACTTC
TRBV9	TRBJ1-3	.	TRBD1	CASSGGGTGGHSGNTIYF	TGTGCCAGCAGCGGGGGTGGGACAGGGGGCCACTCTGGAAACACCATATATTTT
TRBV19	TRBJ2-1	once	TRBD2	CASSVLAGNNEQFF	TGTGCCAGTAGTGTTCTAGCGGGCAACAATGAGCAGTTCTTC
TRBV5-4	TRBJ1-1	few	.	CASSYQGNTEAFF	TGTGCCAGCAGCTATCAGGGAAACACTGAAGCTTTCTTT
TRBV18	TRBJ1-2	.	.	CASSPAGTANYGYTF	TGTGCCAGCTCACCAGCGGGTACCGCTAACTATGGCTACACCTTC
TRBV5-8	TRBJ2-5	.	.	CASSSARTGLQETQYF	TGTGCCAGCAGCTCGGCTCGGACGGGACTCCAAGAGACCCAGTACTTC
TRBV9	TRBJ1-1	.	TRBD1	CASRGRTGGEAFF	TGTGCCAGCAGGGGAAGGACAGGGGGTGAAGCTTTCTTT
TRBV19	TRBJ1-1	once	.	CASSISGNEAFF	TGTGCCAGTAGTATATCCGGGAATGAAGCTTTCTTT
TRBV6-6	TRBJ1-6	.	TRBD1	CASRGQAYSPLHF	TGTGCCAGCCGCGGACAGGCGTATTCACCCCTCCACTTT
TRBV30	TRBJ1-1	.	.	CAWSVQGNTEAFF	TGTGCCTGGAGTGTACAGGGGAACACTGAAGCTTTCTTT
TRBV10-3	TRBJ2-3	few	TRBD2	CAISGPGGLDTDTQYF	TGTGCCATCAGTGGCCCCGGGGGGTTGGATACAGATACGCAGTATTTT
TRBV10-3	TRBJ1-2	.	.	CAISESNSLYGYTF	TGTGCCATCAGTGAGTCGAACAGCCTCTATGGCTACACCTTC
TRBV19	TRBJ2-1	few	.	CASSGLYNEQFF	TGTGCCAGTAGTGGGCTATACAATGAGCAGTTCTTC
TRBV7-2	TRBJ1-1	.	.	CASTTYMNTEAFF	TGTGCCAGCACGACATACATGAACACTGAAGCTTTCTTT
TRBV18	TRBJ2-3	once	.	CASSPMNVASTDTQYF	TGTGCCAGCTCACCAATGAACGTAGCTAGCACAGATACGCAGTATTTT
TRBV19	TRBJ1-1	once	.	CASTLTHSRHTINTEAFF	TGTGCCAGTACCCTCACCCACTCCAGACACACGATAAACACTGAAGCTTTCTTT
TRBV5-1	TRBJ2-7	once	.	CASSSYQASHEQYF	TGCGCCAGCAGCTCATACCAGGCTAGCCACGAGCAGTACTTC
TRBV30	TRBJ2-5	.	TRBD1	CAWHPGTGGKETQYF	TGTGCCTGGCACCCCGGGACAGGGGGCAAAGAGACCCAGTACTTC
TRBV20-1	TRBJ2-5	.	TRBD2	CSARGVETQYF	TGCAGTGCTCGGGGGGTGGAGACCCAGTACTTC
TRBV4-1	TRBJ2-7	few	.	CASSQGLLRRQREYEQYF	TGCGCCAGCAGCCAAGGTCTTTTGCGGCGGCAGAGAGAATACGAGCAGTACTTC
TRBV9	TRBJ2-1	.	.	CASSVGRGRADEQFF	TGTGCCAGCAGCGTAGGAAGGGGGAGGGCGGATGAGCAGTTCTTC
TRBV6-1	TRBJ2-1	.	.	CASSGDPYSNRQFF	TGTGCCAGCAGTGGAGATCCCTATAGCAACCGGCAGTTCTTC
TRBV30	TRBJ1-4	once	.	CAWSVDRNEKLFF	TGTGCCTGGAGCGTAGACAGAAATGAAAAACTGTTTTTT
TRBV29-1	TRBJ1-2	.	.	CSAKGGGDYGYTF	TGCAGCGCGAAGGGGGGGGGCGACTATGGCTACACCTTC
TRBV9	TRBJ2-3	.	.	CASSARGQPSTDTQYF	TGTGCCAGCAGCGCCCGGGGACAACCTAGCACAGATACGCAGTATTTT
TRBV21-1	TRBJ2-3	.	.	CASRWTSGGNTDTQYF	TGTGCCAGCAGATGGACTAGCGGGGGGAACACAGATACGCAGTATTTT
TRBV18	TRBJ1-2	.	TRBD1	CASSPIWTGGGYTF	TGTGCCAGCTCACCGATTTGGACAGGAGGTGGCTACACCTTC
TRBV15	TRBJ2-1	.	TRBD1	CATSSSQGARSYNEQFF	TGTGCCACCAGCAGCTCACAGGGGGCAAGGTCCTACAATGAGCAGTTCTTC
TRBV10-3	TRBJ2-1	few	.	CAISGGQAYEQFF	TGTGCCATCAGTGGGGGGCAGGCATATGAGCAGTTCTTC
TRBV5-1	TRBJ2-1	.	.	CASSLNSLSYNEQFF	TGCGCCAGCAGCTTAAACTCCCTCTCCTACAATGAGCAGTTCTTC
TRBV18	TRBJ1-1	.	.	CASSPPRGTEAFF	TGTGCCAGCTCACCACCCCGAGGGACTGAAGCTTTCTTT
TRBV9	TRBJ2-1	.	TRBD2	CASSVSGAGAYNEQFF	TGTGCCAGCAGCGTCTCGGGAGCGGGAGCCTACAATGAGCAGTTCTTC
TRBV6-5	TRBJ1-5	.	.	CASSYLGGNQPQHF	TGTGCCAGCAGTTACTTGGGAGGCAATCAGCCCCAGCATTTT
TRBV6-1	TRBJ2-3	few	TRBD2	CAAQRGKGADTQYF	TGTGCCGCCCAGCGGGGGAAGGGTGCAGATACGCAGTATTTT
TRBV19	TRBJ1-6	.	TRBD1	CASRTGTGVGNSPLHF	TGTGCCAGTAGAACCGGGACAGGGGTCGGGAATTCACCCCTCCACTTT
TRBV6-1	TRBJ1-3	few	.	CASNPAGAGNTIYF	TGTGCCAGTAATCCGGCCGGAGCGGGAAACACCATATATTTT
TRBV29-1	TRBJ2-4	.	.	CSAGAVKNIQYF	TGCAGCGCTGGGGCGGTCAAAAACATTCAGTACTTC
TRBV28	TRBJ1-3	.	.	CASLQGFYSGNTIYF	TGTGCCAGCCTTCAGGGGTTTTACTCTGGAAACACCATATATTTT
TRBV7-8	TRBJ1-5	.	.	CASSLWSGANQPQHF	TGTGCCAGCAGTCTATGGTCAGGGGCAAATCAGCCCCAGCATTTT
TRBV5-4	TRBJ1-2	.	TRBD1	CASSLGPGTGDYGYTF	TGTGCCAGCAGCTTGGGTCCCGGGACAGGGGACTATGGCTACACCTTC